This T cell receptor (beta chain) emerged from a study of blood T cell repertoires in COVID-19. V gave up 2 bases and J gave up 4 bases; unmatched junction bases: 5. The CDR3 sequence is 15 residues long. Germline assignment: CDR1 SGHAT and CDR2 FQNNGV. The repertoire was sequenced with immunoSEQ multiplex PCR; TCRdb's copy has only in-frame clones and lacks some. The table lists roughly 220,000 clones, about 90% of them singletons. Sequenced: PBMCs or T cells enriched from blood (not recorded which). The rearrangement joins TRBV11-2 to TRBJ2-5; 9 positions agree with TRBD1. The sequence derives from a man between 25 and 39 years old who had been exposed to COVID-19. CDR3 region: CASSLSGQGSETQYF. The CDR3 coding sequence is TGTGCCAGCAGCTTATCGGGACAGGGTTCAGAGACCCAGTACTTC.